The next 9 T cell receptor beta chains were all read from a single sample in a study of blood T cell repertoires in COVID-19. Sequenced by immunoSEQ multiplex PCR; TCRdb stores in-frame clones only, minus some. The sample has 200,000 to 300,000 clones, about 91% seen once. Sequenced input: PBMCs or T cells enriched from blood (not recorded which). These receptors were taken from a woman between 40 and 55 years old with acute COVID-19.

This clone appeared once. The rearrangement uses TRBV9 and TRBJ2-7; a weak D match, TRBD2 (6 bases). The CDR3 length is 16 residues. Germline loops: CDR1 SGDLS, CDR2 YYNGEE. The V gene lost 3 bases and the J gene lost 2 bases, with 18 bases spanning the gap. CDR3 DNA sequence: TGTGCCAGCAGCGCAAGCTCCCAGGGAGGTCCCTACGAGCAGTACTTC. Its translation: CASSASSQGGPYEQYF.

The chain joins TRBV7-2 to TRBJ1-5, with D perhaps TRBD1 (6 bases). Trimming removed 5 bases at V and 4 bases at J, with 12 bases between. Looked up from germline, CDR1 is SGHTA and CDR2 is FQGNSA. The CDR3 sequence is 14 residues long. The CDR3 DNA sequence: TGTGCCAGCAGCCCGCGGACAGTTAATCAGCCCCAGCATTTT. Translation gives CASSPRTVNQPQHF.

The gene calls are TRBV29-1 and TRBJ1-1; 7 bases align to TRBD1. J lost 1 base, V lost 7 bases, and 6 bases had no gene match. CDR1 SQVTM and CDR2 ANQGSEA come from the germline V gene. The CDR3 length is 13 residues. The CDR3 DNA reads TGCAGCGGAGACGAGGGGGCGAACACTGAAGCTTTCTTT. This translates into CSGDEGANTEAFF.

This clone is a singleton in its sample. This chain connects TRBV10-3 to TRBJ1-6; D call uncertain. Trimming pared 0 bases from V and 8 bases from J, leaving 17 bases between. This CDR3 has 17 amino acids. Looked up from germline, CDR1 is ENHRY and CDR2 is SYGVKD. CDR3 loop: CAISESSWVQEDSPLHF. For the CDR3, the DNA is TGTGCCATCAGTGAGTCGAGTTGGGTCCAAGAGGATTCACCCCTCCACTTT.

The V call is TRBV27, the J call TRBJ1-2; no clear D. The CDR3 contains 13 residues. With 4 bases removed from V and 3 bases from J, the gap between germline ends came to 9 bases. Germline loops: CDR1 MNHEY, CDR2 SMNVEV (reference sequence). The DNA of the CDR3 is TGTGCCAGCAGTTCAGGTTATGACTATGGCTACACCTTC. It yields the protein CASSSGYDYGYTF.

This chain uses TRBV5-1 with TRBJ2-5, with D perhaps TRBD2 (6 bases). The CDR3 runs to 13 residues. From germline, CDR1 is SGHRS and CDR2 YFSETQ. The V gene lost 2 bases and the J gene lost 4 bases, with 9 bases spanning the gap. The CDR3 DNA reads TGCGCCAGCAGCTTTCTCGGGGGAGAGACCCAGTACTTC. This translates into CASSFLGGETQYF.

The J gene is TRBJ2-5, the V gene TRBV29-1; TRBD1 matches at 7 bases. CDR1 SQVTM and CDR2 ANQGSEA come from the germline V gene. The CDR3 length is 14 residues. Unmatched junction bases numbered 7, after V lost 1 base and J lost 5 bases. CDR3 nucleotides: TGCAGCGTTGAAGCGGCAGGGGGATGGGAGACCCAGTACTTC. This encodes CSVEAAGGWETQYF. Full variable domain (rest looked up from reference TRBV29-1 and TRBJ2-5): SAVISQKPSRDICQRGTSLTIQCQVDSQVTMMFWYRQQPGQSLTLIATANQGSEATYESGFVIDKFPISRPNLTFSTLTVSNMSPEDSSIYLCSVEAAGGWETQYFGPGTRLLVL.

The chain recombines TRBV3-1 (or the pseudogene TRBV3-2) with TRBJ1-4; possibly TRBD1 for D (6 bases). Germline CDR1 reads LGHDT; CDR2 reads YNNKEL (reference sequence). This CDR3 has 16 residues. Deletions cut 1 base from V and 5 bases from J, with 14 bases between. In DNA, the CDR3 is TGTGCCAGCAGCCAAGGGAACAGGGTGGTAAATGAAAAACTGTTTTTT. It is translated as CASSQGNRVVNEKLFF.

J is TRBJ1-5 and V is TRBV5-5, with D perhaps TRBD1 (5 bases). Trimming took off 3 bases at V and 5 bases at J, with 12 bases between the two ends. There are 14 residues in the CDR3. The V gene's germline CDR1 is SGHKS and CDR2 YYEKEE (reference sequence). The CDR3 sequence: CASSSGGNYQPQHF. DNA for the CDR3: TGTGCCAGCAGCTCGGGGGGGAATTATCAGCCCCAGCATTTT.